These 26 T cell receptor beta chains were sequenced from one sample in a study of T cell responses to AZD1222 COVID-19 vaccine. Only in-frame clones appear in the TCRdb table, and some are missing; sequencing was by immunoSEQ multiplex PCR. The sample lists fewer than 85,000 clones, 70% to 90% seen once, with roughly 1.3% in the top ten. Material: peripheral blood, obtained 28 days after the second AZD1222 dose. The receptor source for this set is an adult who received the AZD1222 COVID-19 vaccine.

V is TRBV5-1 and J is TRBJ2-3; tentative D call: TRBD2 (5 bases). The CDR3 has 17 residues. Germline CDR1 and CDR2: SGHRS and YFSETQ. The V end lost 4 bases, the J end lost 1 base, and 19 bases lay between the germline ends. The CDR3 DNA sequence: TGCGCCAGCAGCCGAGCGCCGACTGGAGGAGGCACAGATACGCAGTATTTT. This codes for CASSRAPTGGGTDTQYF.

The genes are TRBV30 and TRBJ2-1; 9 bases agree with TRBD1. The germline gives CDR1 GTSNPN, CDR2 SVGIG (reference sequence). The ends lost 7 bases at V and 6 bases at J; junction bases unmatched: 7. This CDR3 spans 13 amino acids. CDR3 sequence reads: CASKRTGVNEQFF. CDR3 nucleotide sequence: TGTGCCTCCAAGAGGACAGGGGTCAATGAGCAGTTCTTC.

This clone came up once. This rearrangement joins TRBV5-6 to TRBJ2-7; the match to TRBD1 covers 8 bases. Germline V gene data show CDR1 as SGHDT and CDR2 as YYEEEE. CDR3 length: 15 amino acids. J was trimmed by 3 bases and V by 4 bases; bases with no gene match: 9. The CDR3: CASSTHEGQVYEQYF. Written as DNA, the CDR3 is TGTGCCAGCAGCACGCACGAGGGACAGGTCTACGAGCAGTACTTC.

This chain connects TRBV9 to TRBJ1-1; D unresolved. The CDR3 covers 14 residues. Germline values: CDR1 SGDLS, CDR2 YYNGEE. V lost 1 base and J 1 base, leaving 8 bases between the germline ends. CDR3 region: CASSVSGSNTEAFF. CDR3 sequence (DNA): TGTGCCAGCAGCGTAAGTGGGTCGAACACTGAAGCTTTCTTT.

Only a few counts were recorded for this clone. The V call is TRBV15, the J call TRBJ1-1, with D possibly TRBD1 on 5 matching bases. V dropped 0 bases and J dropped 0 bases, with 11 bases sitting between them. The CDR3 runs to 16 residues. In germline, CDR1 is LNHNV, CDR2 YYDKDF (reference sequence). The CDR3 loop is CATSRDPGTLNTEAFF. The DNA for the CDR3 is TGTGCCACCAGCAGAGATCCAGGGACCCTGAACACTGAAGCTTTCTTT.

The genes are TRBV6-5 and TRBJ1-2; no clear D. Germline CDR1 MNHEY, CDR2 SVGAGI. The V end lost 6 bases, the J end lost 8 bases, and 10 bases lay between the germline ends. The CDR3 is 11 amino acids. The CDR3 spells CASSHPGGYTF. The CDR3 region has the DNA TGTGCCAGCAGCCACCCCGGCGGCTACACCTTC.

The rearrangement uses TRBV30 and TRBJ1-6, with unresolved D. CDR3 length: 12 residues. CDR1 and CDR2 (germline): GTSNPN, SVGIG (reference sequence). V lost 3 bases and J lost 5, with 5 bases in between. The CDR3 is CAWRLNNSPLHF. The CDR3 DNA is TGTGCCTGGAGGCTGAATAATTCACCCCTCCACTTT.

J is TRBJ2-1 and V is TRBV27; D is unresolved. Germline assignment: CDR1 MNHEY and CDR2 SMNVEV (reference sequence). V lost 4 bases, J lost 0 bases, and 10 bases lay in between. CDR3 length: 15 residues. The CDR3: CASSWIEVSYNEQFF. Written as DNA, the CDR3 is TGTGCCAGCAGTTGGATCGAAGTCTCCTACAATGAGCAGTTCTTC.

In its sample, this clone was seen once. V and J are TRBV3-1 (or the pseudogene TRBV3-2) and TRBJ1-6; TRBD1 is a possible D gene (5 bases). Germline V gene lookup returns CDR1 LGHDT and CDR2 YNNKEL (reference sequence). The CDR3 runs to 15 residues. Trimming stripped 0 bases from V and 9 bases from J, with 12 bases between. The CDR3 spells CASSQDAGPCSPLHF. The CDR3 DNA reads as TGTGCCAGCAGCCAAGATGCGGGACCGTGTTCACCCCTCCACTTT.

The V gene is TRBV9, the J gene TRBJ1-2; 7 bases map to TRBD1. The CDR3 totals 14 residues. V trimming: 4 bases; J trimming: 4 bases; junction bases outside the gene matches: 7. In germline, CDR1 is SGDLS, CDR2 YYNGEE. CDR3 DNA sequence: TGTGCCAGCAGCACAGGGGTATCCTCCTATGGCTACACCTTC. Amino acid sequence: CASSTGVSSYGYTF.

The chain has TRBV6-5 and TRBJ1-5; D is uncertain. Trimming took off 6 bases at V and 0 bases at J, with 9 bases between the two ends. CDR1 and CDR2 from the germline V gene are MNHEY and SVGAGI. CDR3 length: 14 amino acids. In nucleotides, the CDR3 is TGTGCCAGCAGATCCGGTTATAGCAATCAGCCCCAGCATTTT. Amino acid sequence: CASRSGYSNQPQHF.

The chain couples TRBV2 to TRBJ2-2; TRBD2 aligns across 10 bases. CDR1 and CDR2 from the germline V gene are SNHLY and FYNNEI. This CDR3 is 16 amino acids long. The J segment lost 1 base and the V segment lost 6 bases, leaving 5 bases of the junction unmatched. The CDR3 DNA sequence: TGTGCCAGCAGACCCCGACTAGCGGGGAACACCGGGGAGCTGTTTTTT. This encodes CASRPRLAGNTGELFF.

This rearrangement joins TRBV4-1 to TRBJ1-2, with TRBD1 as a possible D gene (5 bases). CDR1 is MGHRA and CDR2 is YSYEKL in the germline V gene. The CDR3 loop spans 16 amino acids. With 0 bases removed from V and 1 base from J, the gap between germline ends came to 12 bases. The CDR3 DNA is TGCGCCAGCAGCCAAGAGGGTTCGGGGCTTAACTATGGCTACACCTTC. Translated, it gives CASSQEGSGLNYGYTF.

The chain uses TRBV6-1 and TRBJ1-1, with D possibly TRBD1 on 5 matching bases. This CDR3 contains 15 residues. The germline CDR1 and CDR2 sequences are MNHNS and SASEGT. Between the trimmed V and J ends, which lost 1 base and 2 bases, there was a span of 11 bases. CDR3 region: CASSEGAGANTEAFF. The CDR3 DNA is TGTGCCAGCAGTGAAGGAGCCGGGGCTAACACTGAAGCTTTCTTT.

The chain combines TRBV4-3 with TRBJ2-7; 11 bases are shared with TRBD2. Germline V gives CDR1 LGHNA, CDR2 YSLEER. Trimming removed 4 bases from V and 2 bases from J; junction bases left unmatched: 7. The CDR3 contains 16 residues. The CDR3 spells CASSPDLAGGPYEQYF. For the CDR3, the DNA is TGCGCCAGCAGCCCAGACTTAGCGGGGGGGCCCTACGAGCAGTACTTC.

The chain joins TRBV27 to TRBJ2-7, with 12 positions matching TRBD2. This CDR3 comprises 18 residues. V shed 4 bases, J shed 1 base, and the junction held 11 bases outside the gene matches. Germline CDR1 MNHEY, CDR2 SMNVEV (reference sequence). This CDR3 is CASSSQTSGRGGSYEQYF. DNA for the CDR3: TGTGCCAGCAGTTCCCAGACTAGCGGGAGAGGGGGGTCCTACGAGCAGTACTTC.

The chain employs TRBV4-3 and TRBJ1-2; possible D gene TRBD1, 5 bases. CDR3 length equals 15 residues. Per germline, CDR1 LGHNA and CDR2 YSLEER. Trimming pared 3 bases from V and 3 bases from J, leaving 14 bases between. CDR3 in DNA: TGCGCCAGCAGCCATGGACATGGGGAGGACTATGGCTACACCTTC. The encoded protein is CASSHGHGEDYGYTF.

This clone appeared a single time. V gene TRBV7-8 combines with J gene TRBJ2-3, with TRBD1 as a possible D gene (6 bases). The CDR3 totals 16 residues. Germline V gene sequence: CDR1 SGHVS, CDR2 FQNEAQ. Trimming shortened V by 5 bases and J by 0 bases, and 15 bases separated the two germline ends. The CDR3 DNA sequence: TGTGCCAGCAGCGCGCGACAGGTAGTCAGCACAGATACGCAGTATTTT. This encodes CASSARQVVSTDTQYF.

V is TRBV6-5 and J is TRBJ1-5; 7 bases fit TRBD1. The J segment lost 6 bases and the V segment lost 5 bases, leaving 4 bases of the junction unmatched. CDR3 size: 13 residues. Looked up from germline, CDR1 is MNHEY and CDR2 is SVGAGI. The CDR3 here is CASSKRGPQPQHF. The CDR3 bases are TGTGCCAGCAGTAAGAGGGGGCCTCAGCCCCAGCATTTT.

This clone was counted between two and nine times. The chain uses TRBV7-6 and TRBJ2-7, with 14 bases fitting TRBD2. Germline V CDR1 and CDR2: SGHVS, FNYEAQ. Unmatched junction bases numbered 9, after V lost 4 bases and J lost 4 bases. CDR3 length equals 17 residues. The CDR3 nucleotides are TGTGCCAGCAGCTCCCTAAGACTAGCGGGAGGGGTATACGAGCAGTACTTC. Its protein product is CASSSLRLAGGVYEQYF. Drawing the rest from reference TRBV7-6 and TRBJ2-7, the complete variable domain is GAGVSQSPRYKVTKRGQDVALRCDPISGHVSLYWYRQALGQGPEFLTYFNYEAQQDKSGLPNDRFSAERPEGSISTLTIQRTEQRDSAMYRCASSSLRLAGGVYEQYFGPGTRLTVT.

The CDR3 sequence is CASSILSGNTIYF. In nucleotides, the CDR3 is TGTGCCAGTAGTATTCTCTCTGGAAACACCATATATTTT. The rearrangement joins TRBV19 to TRBJ1-3; unclear D gene. The V end was cut by 3 bases, the J end by 0 bases, with 3 bases between. CDR3 length: 13 residues. Per germline, CDR1 LNHDA and CDR2 SQIVND (reference sequence).

Here the CDR3 reads CASSVSTGGRHTGELFF. For the CDR3, the DNA is TGTGCCAGCAGTGTTTCTACGGGAGGGCGGCACACCGGGGAGCTGTTTTTT. The gene calls are TRBV6-4 and TRBJ2-2, with 8 bases that match TRBD2. Germline loops: CDR1 MRHNA, CDR2 SNTAGT. With 4 bases clipped from V and 3 bases from J, the junction kept 10 bases outside the gene matches. The CDR3 is 17 residues long.

The chain uses TRBV2 and TRBJ1-6, with D maybe TRBD1 (5 bases). Per germline, CDR1 SNHLY and CDR2 FYNNEI. This CDR3 contains 15 residues. V was trimmed by 6 bases and J by 5 bases, leaving 14 bases between them. The CDR3 region has the DNA TGTGCCAGCAGAGAACAGGTGCTTGATAATTCACCCCTCCACTTT. Translated: CASREQVLDNSPLHF.

This sequence joins TRBV5-1 and TRBJ2-1; D possibly matches TRBD1 or TRBD2 (6 bases each). There are 16 residues in the CDR3. Germline CDR1 and CDR2: SGHRS and YFSETQ. V gave up 0 bases and J gave up 4 bases, with 14 bases separating them. CDR3 DNA: TGCGCCAGCAGCTTGGCTAGCAGGGGAGGTTACAATGAGCAGTTCTTC. It is translated as CASSLASRGGYNEQFF.

The chain is built from TRBV5-4 and TRBJ1-1, with 12 positions matching TRBD1. This CDR3 contains 16 residues. V shed 4 bases, J shed 1 base, and the junction held 5 bases outside the gene matches. Germline assignment: CDR1 SGHNT and CDR2 YYREEE (reference sequence). The DNA for the CDR3 is TGTGCCAGCAGCCCGGGACAGGGGGCCGGGAACACTGAAGCTTTCTTT. Its protein is CASSPGQGAGNTEAFF.

The chain links TRBV11-1 to TRBJ1-1; D is perhaps TRBD1 (5 bases). The CDR3 has 15 residues. V was shortened by 2 bases and J by 1 base, with 11 bases between the two germline ends. The germline gives CDR1 SGHAT, CDR2 FQDESV (reference sequence). The CDR3 bases are TGTGCCAGCAGCTTACTTGACACAGGGAACACTGAAGCTTTCTTT. This codes for CASSLLDTGNTEAFF.